These T cell receptor beta chains were read from a single sample in a study of CD8+ T cells in alopecia areata. Produced via immunoSEQ multiplex PCR; TCRdb's table is partial and in-frame only. The sample has a few hundred thousand clones; around two fifths are singletons. The sequencing here drew on CD4+ T cells sorted from blood, taken at roughly week 30, from a patient treated with tofacitinib. The source of these receptors is a human donor with alopecia areata. Both conserved end residues are trimmed from each CDR3.

CDR3 protein,V gene
AWSGLENTEAF,TRBV30
ASSLVRQNTEAF,TRBV5-1
ASSLGVVGGSPQH,TRBV27
ASSQKVVGNEQF,TRBV5-4
ASSQYDRSYEQY,TRBV4-1
ASTTILGQGSEAF,TRBV19
ASRRTGGAGGYT,TRBV6-1
AWRATFRVRNTEAF,TRBV30
ASSVVGPEINTEAF,TRBV9
ASSPTRNSYEQY,TRBV6-1
ASSFGRKNTEAF,TRBV27
ASSSALANIQY,TRBV2
ASSTYGTGRRETQY,TRBV28
ASSEQISYGYT,TRBV2
SARVGRGAF,TRBV20-1
ASSFDRDRRSYEQY,TRBV5-1
ASSPGQTYEQY,TRBV5-1
ASSSTNTGDEQY,TRBV7-9
AWSAGTGGSDTQY,TRBV30
ASSLGNRIISYEQY,TRBV7-9